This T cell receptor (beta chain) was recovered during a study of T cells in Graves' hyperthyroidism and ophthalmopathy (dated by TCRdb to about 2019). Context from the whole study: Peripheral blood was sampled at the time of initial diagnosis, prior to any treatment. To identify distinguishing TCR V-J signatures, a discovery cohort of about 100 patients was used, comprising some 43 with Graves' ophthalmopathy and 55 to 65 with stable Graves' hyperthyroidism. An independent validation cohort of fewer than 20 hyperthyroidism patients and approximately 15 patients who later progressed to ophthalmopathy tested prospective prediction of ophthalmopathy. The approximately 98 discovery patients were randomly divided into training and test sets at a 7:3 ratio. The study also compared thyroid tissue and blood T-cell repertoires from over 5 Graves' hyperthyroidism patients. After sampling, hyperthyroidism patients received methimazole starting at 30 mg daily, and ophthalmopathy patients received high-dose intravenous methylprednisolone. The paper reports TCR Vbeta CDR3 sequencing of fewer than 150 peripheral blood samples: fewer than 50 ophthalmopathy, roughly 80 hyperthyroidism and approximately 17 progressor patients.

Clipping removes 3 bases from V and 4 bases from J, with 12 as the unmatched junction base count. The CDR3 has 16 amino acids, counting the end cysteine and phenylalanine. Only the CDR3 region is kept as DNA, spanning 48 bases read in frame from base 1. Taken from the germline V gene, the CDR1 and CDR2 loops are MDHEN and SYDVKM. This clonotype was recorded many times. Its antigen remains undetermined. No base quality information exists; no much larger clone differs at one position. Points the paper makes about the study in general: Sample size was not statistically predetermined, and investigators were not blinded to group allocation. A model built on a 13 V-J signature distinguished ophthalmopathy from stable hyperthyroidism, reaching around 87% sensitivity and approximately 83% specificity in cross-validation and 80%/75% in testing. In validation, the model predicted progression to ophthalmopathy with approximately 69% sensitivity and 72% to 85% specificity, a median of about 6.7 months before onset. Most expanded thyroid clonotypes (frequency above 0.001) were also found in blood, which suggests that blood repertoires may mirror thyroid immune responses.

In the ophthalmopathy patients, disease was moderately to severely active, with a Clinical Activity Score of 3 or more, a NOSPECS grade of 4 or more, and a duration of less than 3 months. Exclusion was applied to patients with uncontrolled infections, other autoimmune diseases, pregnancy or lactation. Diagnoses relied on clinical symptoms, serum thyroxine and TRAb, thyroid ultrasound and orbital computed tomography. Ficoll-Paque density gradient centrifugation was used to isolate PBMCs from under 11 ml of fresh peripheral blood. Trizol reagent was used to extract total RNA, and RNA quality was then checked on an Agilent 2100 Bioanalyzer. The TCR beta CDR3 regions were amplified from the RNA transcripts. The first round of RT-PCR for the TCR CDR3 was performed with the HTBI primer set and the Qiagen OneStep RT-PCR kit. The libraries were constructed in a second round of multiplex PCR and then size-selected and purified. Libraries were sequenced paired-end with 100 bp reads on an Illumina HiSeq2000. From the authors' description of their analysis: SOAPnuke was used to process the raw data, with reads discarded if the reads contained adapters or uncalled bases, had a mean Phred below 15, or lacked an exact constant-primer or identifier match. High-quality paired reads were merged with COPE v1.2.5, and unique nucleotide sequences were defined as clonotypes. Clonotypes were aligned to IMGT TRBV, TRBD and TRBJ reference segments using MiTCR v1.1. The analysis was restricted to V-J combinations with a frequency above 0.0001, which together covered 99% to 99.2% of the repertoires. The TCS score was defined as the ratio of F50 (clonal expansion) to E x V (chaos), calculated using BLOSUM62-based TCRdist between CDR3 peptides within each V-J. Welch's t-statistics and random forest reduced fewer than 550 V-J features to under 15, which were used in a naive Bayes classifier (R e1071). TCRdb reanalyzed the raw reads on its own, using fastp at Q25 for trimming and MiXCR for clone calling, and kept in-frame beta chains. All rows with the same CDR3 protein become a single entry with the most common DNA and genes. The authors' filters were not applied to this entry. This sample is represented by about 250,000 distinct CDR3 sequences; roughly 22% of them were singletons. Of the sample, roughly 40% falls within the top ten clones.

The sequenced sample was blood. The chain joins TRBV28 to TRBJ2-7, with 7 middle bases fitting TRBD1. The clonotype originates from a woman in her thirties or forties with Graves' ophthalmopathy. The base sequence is TGTGCCAGCAGTTTCCCCCGGCAGGGGGAAGATTACGAGCAGTACTTC. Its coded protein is CASSFPRQGEDYEQYF.